This entry lists 23 T cell receptor beta chains sequenced from one sample in a study of identical twins. TCRdb reprocessed the 5' RACE reads with MiXCR, giving one entry per CDR3 protein. The table has around 690,000 distinct CDR3 sequences, over 20% seen once. This sample also appeared in a second study, on T cells expressing NK-cell markers.

The sequenced sample was PBMCs. Receptors originate from a woman younger than 35 in good health.

The V and J genes are TRBV6-1 and TRBJ2-1; 12 nucleotides align to TRBD2. The V gene's germline CDR1 is MNHNS and CDR2 SASEGT. Losses at the gene ends were 6 bases for V and 2 bases for J; bases not matched to a gene: 5. There are 16 residues in the CDR3. The CDR3 sequence is CASRSSGGATYNEQFF. The DNA for the CDR3 is TGTGCCAGCAGGTCTAGCGGGGGGGCCACCTACAATGAGCAGTTCTTC.

The rearrangement joins TRBV5-1 to TRBJ2-1, with no clear D. This CDR3 has 13 residues. Trimming took off 4 bases at V and 5 bases at J, with 10 bases between the two ends. Germline CDR1 and CDR2: SGHRS and YFSETQ. CDR3 sequence reads: CASSVGSHNEQFF. The CDR3 bases are TGCGCCAGCAGCGTGGGTAGCCACAATGAGCAGTTCTTC.

J is TRBJ2-2 and V is TRBV12-3 or TRBV12-4; 7 positions match TRBD2. V shed 3 bases and J 5 bases; nucleotides not matched to a gene: 12. The CDR3 extends over 17 amino acids. CDR3 sequence: CASSFPKTSSVTGELFF. The CDR3 DNA reads as TGTGCCAGCAGTTTCCCGAAGACTAGCTCGGTTACCGGGGAGCTGTTTTTT.

A few counts support this clonotype. V usage is TRBV6-6 and J usage is TRBJ1-2; D is uncertain. The CDR3 runs 13 residues. Trimming removed 5 bases at V and 4 bases at J, with 11 bases between. The V gene's germline CDR1 is MNHNY and CDR2 SVGAGI (reference sequence). The chain's CDR3 is CASSAGLPYGYTF. The CDR3 DNA follows: TGTGCCAGCAGTGCCGGACTGCCCTATGGCTACACCTTC.

In its sample, this clonotype was seen many times. The gene calls are TRBV15 and TRBJ2-5, with D perhaps assigned TRBD1 or TRBD2 (5 bases each). This CDR3 region has 14 residues. Trimming removed 6 bases at V and 5 bases at J, with 16 bases between. The germline V gene has CDR1 LNHNV and CDR2 YYDKDF (reference sequence). The CDR3 protein is CATRRAGSDETQYF. The CDR3 DNA follows: TGTGCCACCAGGAGGGCAGGGAGCGATGAGACCCAGTACTTC.

This clonotype turned up a few times. CDR3 sequence: CASSVDAWNQGARAFF. In DNA form, the CDR3 reads TGTGCCAGCAGCGTCGACGCTTGGAACCAGGGGGCGCGGGCTTTCTTT. This chain connects TRBV9 to TRBJ1-1; 8 nucleotides agree with TRBD1. The CDR3 contains 16 residues. V lost 2 bases to trimming and J lost 11 bases; unmatched junction nucleotides: 17. Looked up from germline, CDR1 is SGDLS and CDR2 is YYNGEE.

V is TRBV6-1 and J is TRBJ2-1; D possibly corresponds to TRBD2 (5 bases). CDR3 length: 13 residues. V was pared by 8 bases and J by 6 bases, with 14 bases between. Germline loops: CDR1 MNHNS, CDR2 SASEGT. The CDR3 nucleotides read TGTGCCAGCCGGACTCGGGCTGGCAATGAGCAGTTCTTC. This codes for CASRTRAGNEQFF.

The table lists this clonotype with a few counts. This chain joins TRBV7-2 and TRBJ2-7, with D hard to call. Trimming cost V 3 bases and J 7 bases, with 10 bases left between them. Per germline, CDR1 SGHTA and CDR2 FQGNSA. This CDR3 is 12 amino acids long. CDR3 protein: CASSFGRLEQYF. The CDR3 nucleotides read TGTGCCAGCAGCTTCGGGCGCTTAGAGCAGTACTTC.

The chain uses TRBV18 and TRBJ2-2, with 9 bases that match TRBD2. This CDR3 region has 19 residues. Germline V gene data show CDR1 as KGHSH and CDR2 as LQKENI. V lost 2 bases to trimming and J lost 5 bases; unmatched junction nucleotides: 15. The chain's CDR3 is CASSPSFGAGTSWTGELFF. The DNA for the CDR3 is TGTGCCAGCTCACCATCTTTCGGAGCTGGGACTAGCTGGACCGGGGAGCTGTTTTTT.

J is TRBJ2-7 and V is TRBV6-5, with D possibly being TRBD2 (6 bases). Trimming stripped 1 base from V and 6 bases from J, with 10 bases between. This CDR3 spans 13 amino acids. CDR1 and CDR2 (germline): MNHEY, SVGAGI. Here the CDR3 reads CASSYYGGSEQYF. DNA of the CDR3: TGTGCCAGCAGTTACTACGGAGGGAGCGAGCAGTACTTC.

This chain connects TRBV24-1 to TRBJ2-1; 15 bases agree with TRBD2. The junction had 3 bases not matched to a gene; V was cut back by 3 bases and J by 7 bases. CDR1 KGHDR and CDR2 SFDVKD come from the germline V gene. The CDR3 sequence is 16 residues long. CDR3 protein: CATSDHGTSGRNEQFF. The CDR3 region has the DNA TGTGCCACCAGTGATCACGGGACTAGCGGGAGGAATGAGCAGTTCTTC.

Many counts were recorded for this clonotype. This sequence joins TRBV12-3 or TRBV12-4 and TRBJ2-1; 7 bases are a match to TRBD2. Trimming removed 4 bases from V and 11 bases from J; junction bases left unmatched: 14. The CDR3 runs to 15 residues. The CDR3 region is CASSYLAGIREKQFF. As DNA, the CDR3 is TGTGCCAGCAGTTACTTAGCGGGCATACGCGAAAAGCAGTTCTTC.

This chain joins TRBV9 and TRBJ2-7; D call uncertain. Trimming removed 0 bases from V and 0 bases from J, with 7 bases in between. Germline V gene sequence: CDR1 SGDLS, CDR2 YYNGEE. The CDR3 spans 14 residues. Written as DNA, the CDR3 is TGTGCCAGCAGCGTAGCGCTCTACTCCTACGAGCAGTACTTC. Residues: CASSVALYSYEQYF.

This clonotype was counted many times. The chain employs TRBV7-2 and TRBJ1-5, with 9 bases that match TRBD1. Looked up from germline, CDR1 is SGHTA and CDR2 is FQGNSA. The CDR3 length is 15 residues. V gave up 5 bases and J gave up 7 bases; unmatched junction bases: 9. The CDR3, as DNA: TGTGCCAGCAGCCTCGGACAGGGGCGGGGGCAGCCCCAGCATTTT. Residues: CASSLGQGRGQPQHF. The full variable domain, completed using reference TRBV7-2 and TRBJ1-5, is GAGVSQSPSNKVTEKGKDVELRCDPISGHTALYWYRQSLGQGLEFLIYFQGNSAPDKSGLPSDRFSAERTGGSVSTLTIQRTQQEDSAVYLCASSLGQGRGQPQHFGDGTRLSIL.

This clonotype was counted at least ten times. The CDR3 region has the DNA TGTGCCAGCAGCTTGACGAGTGAGCAGTTCTTC. Protein: CASSLTSEQFF. The rearrangement joins TRBV11-2 to TRBJ2-1; no reliable D call. The length of the CDR3 is 11 residues. The germline V gene has CDR1 SGHAT and CDR2 FQNNGV. Trimming removed 3 bases from V and 9 bases from J, with 6 bases in between.

The V gene is TRBV6-1, the J gene TRBJ2-3; a weak D match, TRBD2 (6 bases). The V end was cut by 7 bases, the J end by 6 bases, with 17 bases between. Germline CDR1 reads MNHNS; CDR2 reads SASEGT. The CDR3 has 14 amino acids. CDR3 bases: TGTGCCAGCAATAGGGTGGCAGGAGGGGATACGCAGTATTTT. Amino acids: CASNRVAGGDTQYF.

A word on this clonotype: At one boundary the junction diverges from the germline segment, which might be a read error. The rearrangement uses TRBV20-1 and TRBJ2-2; D remains unclear. This CDR3 contains 14 residues. Germline loops: CDR1 DFQATT, CDR2 SNEGSKA (reference sequence). DNA for the CDR3: TGCTGTGCTAGAGATCTCCCGGGCTCCGGGGAGCTGTTTTTT. Its protein is CCARDLPGSGELFF.

This clonotype was observed a handful of times. The chain joins TRBV20-1 to TRBJ2-7; D remains ambiguous. The germline V and J ends were trimmed by 2 bases and 2 bases, with 13 bases remaining between them. Germline CDR1 and CDR2: DFQATT and SNEGSKA (reference sequence). The CDR3 loop spans 14 amino acids. CDR3 sequence reads: CSARNSLVPYEQYF. Here the CDR3 DNA reads TGCAGTGCTAGAAATAGCCTAGTTCCCTACGAGCAGTACTTC.

DNA for the CDR3: TGCGCCAGCAGCTCGACTAGCGGGCCTAATGAGCAGTTCTTC. This codes for CASSSTSGPNEQFF. The V call is TRBV5-1, the J call TRBJ2-1; 10 bases agree with TRBD2. V shed 3 bases and J 7 bases; nucleotides not matched to a gene: 4. Germline CDR1 and CDR2: SGHRS and YFSETQ. The CDR3 sequence is 14 residues long. Supplemented by reference TRBV5-1 and TRBJ2-1, the full variable domain reads KAGVTQTPRYLIKTRGQQVTLSCSPISGHRSVSWYQQTPGQGLQFLFEYFSETQRNKGNFPGRFSGRQFSNSRSEMNVSTLELGDSALYLCASSSTSGPNEQFFGPGTRLTVL.

The V gene is TRBV27, the J gene TRBJ2-1; 11 bases line up with TRBD1. Losses at the gene ends were 4 bases for V and 6 bases for J; bases not matched to a gene: 14. CDR1 is MNHEY, CDR2 SMNVEV, per germline (reference sequence). The CDR3 sequence is 18 residues long. DNA of the CDR3: TGTGCCAGCAGTTGGACAGGGGGCGCGGATATTGGTGGCAATGAGCAGTTCTTC. Encoded protein: CASSWTGGADIGGNEQFF.

The CDR3 loop reads CASSIFSSSGGGTQYF. The CDR3 nucleotides read TGTGCCAGCAGTATTTTTTCCTCTTCAGGGGGCGGGACCCAGTACTTC. This chain connects TRBV25-1 to TRBJ2-5, with 8 positions matching TRBD1. CDR1 is MGHDK and CDR2 is SYGVNS in the germline V gene. The CDR3 covers 16 residues. With 5 bases clipped from V and 7 bases from J, the junction kept 15 bases outside the gene matches.

CDR3 sequence (DNA): TGTGCCAGCAGTTTGAGCGGGGGGCGGGGAGATACGCAGTATTTT. As protein: CASSLSGGRGDTQYF. This chain links TRBV27 with TRBJ2-3, with 9 bases matching TRBD2. The CDR3 consists of 15 residues. Germline loops: CDR1 MNHEY, CDR2 SMNVEV (reference sequence). J lost 5 bases, V lost 3 bases, and 6 bases had no gene match.

This chain connects TRBV12-3 or TRBV12-4 to TRBJ2-1, with 10 positions matching TRBD2. CDR3 length: 15 amino acids. V shed 8 bases and J 7 bases; nucleotides not matched to a gene: 11. The chain's CDR3 is CASHAGTSAGNEQFF. CDR3 nucleotides: TGTGCCAGCCACGCCGGGACTAGCGCCGGGAATGAGCAGTTCTTC.